Listed here is a single T cell receptor (beta chain). It lacks a known antigen. Base qualities were left out, and no much larger clone turns up one base away. This entry belongs to a study of CD8 T cells in ankylosing spondylitis (dated by TCRdb to 2017 to 2019). Notes on the research overall: To find TCR variants linked to disease, the study profiled T cell receptor beta repertoires in ankylosing spondylitis patients and healthy donors. In total, the full study cohort was made up of 85 to 140 healthy donors and 25 to 30 ankylosing spondylitis patients. Peripheral blood was sampled, and synovial fluid was also collected from ankylosing spondylitis patients.

Results and caveats for the whole study, not just this receptor: The disease-linked clones were reported as significantly enriched in matched synovial fluid samples from ankylosing spondylitis patients. Some of the motif variants had been reported before in the synovial fluid and blood of reactive arthritis patients, a finding that suggests common disease-initiation mechanisms. The disease-linked clones showed a CD8+ phenotype and occurred at relatively low frequencies in peripheral blood. Blood from ankylosing spondylitis patients appeared to be characterized by a TCR beta motif composed of under 10 highly homologous amino acid variants.

CDR1 is given as DFQATT and CDR2 as SNEGSKA, both from the germline V gene (reference sequence). Counted from cysteine to phenylalanine, this CDR3 has 15 amino acids. Only the CDR3 DNA stays, 45 bases, in frame from base 1. For this chain, trimming is 0 bases at the V end and 3 bases at the J end, and the number of junction bases without a gene match is 2. The data were produced on an Illumina HiSeq 2500. Quantitative 5'-RACE with molecular barcodes was used to prepare TCR beta libraries. The original methods were these. A new computational method, built on a probabilistic model of VDJ rearrangement, was used to identify disease-linked TCR variants. The raw public data were reprocessed by TCRdb itself: fastp quality trimming at Q25, MiXCR clonotype calling, in-frame beta chains only. Rows matching on CDR3 protein sequence are summarized as one entry with the most common DNA and genes. The V and J calls, along with clone size, are taken from TCRdb and not from the paper's own processing. This sample has hundreds of thousands of distinct CDR3 sequences in its table, and about 11% of those were observed once. 0.51% of the sample is held by the ten biggest clonotypes.

The sample was blood, either unsorted or a sorted T cell fraction (not recorded which). Rearrangement joined TRBV20-1 to TRBJ2-1, with TRBD2 identical over 10 junction bases. This TCR was recovered from a male donor with ankylosing spondylitis. The nucleotide sequence reads TGCAGTGCTAGAGAAAGCGGGGGGGTCTACAATGAGCAGTTCTTC. The resulting protein is CSARESGGVYNEQFF.